Listed below are T cell receptor beta chains from one sample, sequenced in a study of CD8+ T cells in alopecia areata. Assay used: immunoSEQ multiplex PCR; TCRdb lists only in-frame clones, some missing. The sample consists of more than 200,000 clones, 50% to 75% of them appearing once. Material: CD4+ T cells sorted from blood, obtained at week 4, from a patient treated with tofacitinib. The receptors were sampled from a human donor with alopecia areata. Each CDR3 is given with its conserved first and last residue. A D gene is named only where the DNA matches it firmly. Expanded clones get a size class; other rows say once, few or many, or leave the size out.

V	J	size	D	CDR3	DNA
TRBV30	TRBJ2-5	-	-	CAWSVLSRQETQYF	TGTGCCTGGAGTGTACTTTCTAGACAAGAGACCCAGTACTTC
TRBV25-1	TRBJ1-2	-	-	CASSEKGPNYGYTF	TGTGCCAGCAGTGAAAAGGGACCTAACTATGGCTACACCTTC
TRBV30	TRBJ1-2	-	TRBD1	CAWVGQGAGYGYTF	TGTGCCTGGGTCGGACAGGGGGCAGGCTATGGCTACACCTTC
TRBV27	TRBJ1-5	-	TRBD1	CASKPGQGGNQPQHF	TGTGCCAGCAAACCGGGACAGGGGGGCAATCAGCCCCAGCATTTT
TRBV6-5	TRBJ2-5	-	TRBD2	CASSYRGGGKTQYF	TGTGCCAGCAGTTACCGCGGGGGGGGTAAGACCCAGTACTTC
TRBV7-2	TRBJ1-2	-	-	CASSATGGSPHGYTF	TGTGCCAGCAGCGCAACAGGAGGCTCTCCCCATGGCTACACCTTC
TRBV7-2	TRBJ2-7	once	-	CASSLSRGSSYEQYF	TGTGCCAGCAGCTTATCTCGGGGCAGCTCCTACGAGCAGTACTTC
TRBV29-1	TRBJ2-1	few	TRBD2	CSVDERGVDNEQFF	TGCAGCGTTGACGAGCGGGGGGTTGACAATGAGCAGTTCTTC
TRBV29-1	TRBJ2-7	few	TRBD1	CSVATGPYEQYF	TGCAGCGTTGCGACAGGGCCCTACGAGCAGTACTTC
TRBV5-1	TRBJ1-2	-	TRBD1	CASSFQANRGLNYGYTF	TGCGCCAGCAGCTTCCAGGCTAACAGGGGGCTGAACTATGGCTACACCTTC
TRBV7-7	TRBJ2-5	-	TRBD2	CASSLGGYQETQYF	TGTGCTAGCAGCTTGGGGGGGTATCAGGAGACCCAGTACTTC
TRBV29-1	TRBJ2-4	-	-	CSVEAATDLAKNIQYF	TGCAGCGTTGAAGCGGCCACGGACTTAGCCAAAAACATTCAGTACTTC
TRBV7-2	TRBJ2-5	-	-	CASTTYIGETQYF	TGTGCCAGCACCACGTACATAGGGGAGACCCAGTACTTC
TRBV5-1	TRBJ2-7	-	TRBD2	CASSLIAGGRGLEQYF	TGCGCCAGCAGCTTGATAGCGGGGGGGCGTGGATTAGAGCAGTACTTC
TRBV6-6	TRBJ1-2	-	-	CASTLVRGSHYGYTF	TGTGCCAGCACCCTGGTTAGGGGGTCTCACTATGGCTACACCTTC
TRBV5-1	TRBJ1-2	-	TRBD1	CASRPDRGWGYTF	TGCGCCAGCAGACCAGACAGGGGCTGGGGCTACACCTTC
TRBV7-2	TRBJ2-5	-	-	CASSPQGMKTQYF	TGTGCCAGCAGCCCTCAGGGGATGAAGACCCAGTACTTC
TRBV29-1	TRBJ2-3	-	-	CSVELGTDTQYF	TGCAGCGTTGAATTAGGCACAGATACGCAGTATTTT
TRBV7-9	TRBJ1-2	-	-	CASSRTENYGYTF	TGTGCCAGCAGCCGGACGGAGAACTATGGCTACACCTTC
TRBV7-2	TRBJ2-7	-	-	CASSLVGGAAYEQYF	TGTGCCAGCAGCTTAGTAGGGGGGGCCGCCTACGAGCAGTACTTC
TRBV7-8	TRBJ2-5	many	TRBD2	CASSFGRLGLAGGRAQYF	TGTGCCAGCAGCTTCGGCCGGTTGGGACTAGCGGGGGGTCGGGCCCAGTACTTC
TRBV5-1	TRBJ2-1	-	TRBD2	CASTTGHSGGISEQFF	TGCGCCAGCACCACCGGACATAGCGGGGGGATCAGTGAGCAGTTCTTC
TRBV19	TRBJ1-6	few	TRBD1	CASRQGSSYNSPLHF	TGTGCCAGTAGACAGGGGAGCTCCTATAATTCACCCCTCCACTTT
TRBV30	TRBJ2-5	-	-	CAWRQGLRGTQYF	TGTGCCTGGAGACAGGGTTTGAGGGGGACCCAGTACTTC
TRBV29-1	TRBJ1-1	once	-	CSVDARSNTEAFF	TGCAGCGTTGATGCCAGGTCGAACACTGAAGCTTTCTTT
TRBV11-2	TRBJ2-7	once	-	CASSFLRGPQGGHSEQYF	TGTGCCAGCAGCTTTCTTAGGGGGCCGCAGGGAGGACACTCCGAGCAGTACTTC
TRBV4-2	TRBJ1-2	-	TRBD1	CASSQDGTGLYGYTF	TGTGCCAGCAGCCAAGATGGGACAGGGCTCTATGGCTACACCTTC
TRBV25-1	TRBJ2-1	-	-	CASSENNLQEKQFF	TGTGCCAGCAGTGAAAATAATCTACAGGAGAAGCAGTTCTTC
TRBV5-4	TRBJ1-2	-	-	CASSLPGGDNYGYTF	TGTGCCAGCAGCTTGCCTGGAGGGGACAACTATGGCTACACCTTC
TRBV5-1	TRBJ1-2	-	-	CASSSDSYGYTF	TGCGCCAGCAGCTCAGACAGCTATGGCTACACCTTC
TRBV4-1	TRBJ1-3	few	-	CASSQVASSGNTIYF	TGCGCCAGCAGCCAGGTGGCCTCCTCTGGAAACACCATATATTTT
TRBV4-3	TRBJ1-1	-	TRBD1	CASSRQGMGTEAFF	TGCGCCAGCAGCCGACAGGGGATGGGCACTGAAGCTTTCTTT
TRBV5-1	TRBJ2-5	-	-	CASSSRGGETQYF	TGCGCCAGCAGCTCTCGGGGAGGAGAGACCCAGTACTTC
TRBV7-9	TRBJ2-3	-	TRBD2	CASSAPAGGRDTQYF	TGTGCCAGCAGCGCACCAGCGGGGGGGCGCGATACGCAGTATTTT
TRBV10-3	TRBJ1-3	medium-sized	-	CATRSAGNTIYF	TGTGCCACCAGGAGTGCTGGAAACACCATATATTTT